This TCR beta chain was sequenced for a study of blood T cell repertoires in COVID-19 (TCRdb year 2020). Broadly, across the study: Samples covering the acute and convalescent phases of COVID-19 were provided by collaborators in the United States, Italy and Spain. The material from the prospective study consisted of cDNA or gDNA derived from T cells, B-cell-depleted T cells, or PBMCs. Subjects who had been exposed to COVID-19, were actively infected with it, or had recovered from it provided the deeply sampled blood TCRbeta repertoires that made up the dataset. The repertoires were released in a freely available public database meant as a resource for research on the immune response to SARS-CoV-2. Samples were obtained from the ongoing ImmuneRACE study (first 160 participants) and from 1,254 subjects provided by 6 global collaborators. Sample metadata almost always included a de-identified subject ID, COVID-19 status, age in years and sex. Where HLA class I and class II types were available, the types were taken from metadata supplied by the sample provider, not from assay-based typing.

V gives up 3 bases and J gives up 6 bases, and the segment between their germline ends measures 9 bases. The CDR3 covers 12 residues, taking in both the cysteine and the phenylalanine. The only DNA kept is the CDR3, 36 bases in frame from the first base. The immunoSEQ Assay, a bias-controlled multiplex PCR, was used to amplify TCRbeta CDR3 regions from genomic DNA. The study's processing was this. The number of nucleated cells in each sample was estimated from the amplification of reference gene primers within the assay. To quantify the absolute abundance of each unique TCRbeta CDR3 rearrangement, sequence reads were collapsed and filtered. Productive Simpson clonality was computed per sample as the square root of Simpson's diversity index over productive rearrangements. TCRdb took this table from immuneACCESS and kept in-frame rearrangements with V and J called. Such tables lack part of the clones; where checked against another copy, unresolved V genes explain under half of the gap, and the rest is unexplained. V, J and clone size derive from that table, while D and trimming were established from the DNA sequence. Present in this sample are under 200,000 clones, about 83% of which were seen just once. The leading ten clones occupy 1.5% of the sample.

As for this clone: No antigen is known for it. Qualities for individual bases were not recorded, and no much larger clone is one base off. Other DNA sequences in this sample translate to the same CDR3.

Collaborating institutions collected whole blood in K2EDTA tubes following their own protocols. Collaborator samples were shipped for TCRbeta analysis as frozen whole blood, isolated PBMCs, or DNA extracted from either sample type. General conclusions and limits of the study: Clinical and demographic metadata were provided uncurated, with the amount varying by source and participant.

The chain employs TRBV12-3 or TRBV12-4 and TRBJ2-7; TRBD2 could be the D gene, as 6 bases match. The sequenced sample was peripheral blood. The sequence came from a human donor in a cohort sampled during active COVID-19. The CDR3 in this case is CASSFSGSEQYF. Here is the DNA: TGTGCCAGCAGTTTTTCCGGGAGCGAGCAGTACTTC.